The source of this TCR beta chain is a study of blood T cell repertoires in COVID-19 (dated by TCRdb to about 2020). Notes on the research overall: Samples covering the acute and convalescent phases of COVID-19 were provided by collaborators in the United States, Italy and Spain. Deeply sampled blood TCRbeta repertoires from subjects exposed to, actively infected with, or recovered from COVID-19 were included in the dataset. Samples were obtained from the ongoing ImmuneRACE study (first 160 participants) and from over 1,000 subjects provided by 6 global collaborators. Where available, HLA class I and class II types were taken from metadata supplied by the sample provider and were not determined by assay-based typing. The sample metadata nearly always contained a de-identified subject ID, COVID-19 status, age in years and sex. The material from the prospective study consisted of cDNA or gDNA derived from T cells, B-cell-depleted T cells, or PBMCs. A freely available public database, intended as a resource for researchers studying the immune response to SARS-CoV-2, is where the repertoires were released.

TCRbeta CDR3 regions were amplified from genomic DNA using the immunoSEQ Assay, a bias-controlled multiplex PCR. On the authors' methods: The number of nucleated cells in each sample was estimated by amplification of reference gene primers within the assay. To quantify the absolute abundance of each unique TCRbeta CDR3 rearrangement, sequence reads were collapsed and filtered. For each sample, productive Simpson clonality was calculated as the square root of Simpson's diversity index across productive rearrangements. This immuneACCESS table, as held by TCRdb, lists in-frame sequences with V and J called but not all clones. Of the missing ones, under half trace to an unresolved V gene in checked studies; the others have no known cause. The V and J calls and clone size are taken from that table; D and trimming were inferred from the DNA. The sample yields fewer than 250,000 clones; around four fifths were counted once. About 10% of the sample lies in the top ten.

On this clone: Its antigen is not yet known. Base qualities are not at hand, and no much larger clone is one base apart.

The CDR3 sequence holds 19 residues, the cysteine and phenylalanine included. Of the read, only the CDR3 DNA is kept; its 57 bases are in frame from base 1. Per the germline V gene, SGDLS is the CDR1 and YYNGEE is the CDR2. Unmatched junction bases come to 14, with V trimmed by 4 bases and J by 0 bases. In Seattle, one collaborating source enrolled patients while the infection was active and tracked those patients longitudinally over the course of disease. Each collaborating institution followed its own protocols to collect whole blood in K2EDTA tubes. Collaborator samples were shipped for TCRbeta analysis as frozen whole blood, isolated PBMCs, or DNA extracted from either sample type. What the study reported, not specific to this receptor: Clinical and demographic metadata were provided uncurated, with the amount varying by source and participant.

This receptor was identified in a woman aged 80 or older with COVID-19, enrolled during active disease. The rearranged chain carries TRBV9 and TRBJ2-1, and 9 junctional nucleotides match TRBD2. The specimen was peripheral blood. The DNA sequence is TGTGCCAGCAGCACAAGTGGACCAGCGGGGGGTAGCTCCTACAATGAGCAGTTCTTC. This is translated as CASSTSGPAGGSSYNEQFF.